This TCR beta chain was sequenced for a study of T cell responses to AZD1222 COVID-19 vaccine. TCRdb's copy holds only in-frame clones and misses some; the assay was immunoSEQ multiplex PCR. The table has more than 120,000 clones, under 90% seen once. General study findings and limits: Dominant at 160-218 and 743-854, vaccine-associated CD4 TCRs also spanned spike.

In the case of this clone: Its antigen is unknown.

This clonotype was sampled from an adult who received the AZD1222 COVID-19 vaccine. Sequences were derived from peripheral blood, sampled 28 days after the second AZD1222 dose.

The CDR3 reads CASSVASGGLNEQFF. CDR3 DNA sequence: TGCGCCAGCAGTGTTGCTAGCGGGGGTCTCAATGAGCAGTTCTTC. The chain links TRBV10-1 to TRBJ2-1; 10 nucleotides agree with TRBD2. CDR3 length: 15 residues. V was clipped by 4 bases and J by 6 bases; unmatched bases: 6. Germline CDR1 and CDR2: WNHNN and SYGVQD (reference sequence).